The source of this TCR beta chain is a study of a mutant IDH1 vaccine in newly diagnosed glioma. Looking at the study overall: Radiotherapy alone preceded vaccination by 4-6 weeks; alternatively, vaccination started with temozolomide cycles. Standard pretreatment was either radiotherapy, temozolomide, or, for most, radiochemotherapy with temozolomide. General observations from the study: There seemed to be no relation between pseudoprogression and changes in top peripheral T cell clonotypes. Most patients, approximately 93%, showed vaccine-induced immune responses.

This sample's time point: week 5, during vaccination. A 20-mer mutant IDH1 peptide at 300 ug was injected subcutaneously with topical imiquimod. The CDR3 loop spans 13 amino acids. Trimming took 6 bases from V and 1 from J, leaving 9 bases between them. Germline V gene sequence: CDR1 KGHSH, CDR2 LQKENI. The protocol was immunoSEQ multiplex PCR, while the TCRdb copy is restricted to in-frame clones and leaves out a portion. The table records about 28,000 clones, 89% of them present only once. About this clone itself: Antigen unknown.

This sequence was found in a man younger than 35 with glioma. The chain uses TRBV18 and TRBJ1-1, with D tentatively TRBD1 (5 bases). Here the sequenced sample was PBMCs, taken from a glioma patient whose treatment included an IDH1 peptide vaccine. The chain's CDR3 is CASSTGQNTEAFF. The CDR3 nucleotides are TGTGCCAGCTCGACGGGGCAGAACACTGAAGCTTTCTTT.